The rows below give T cell receptor beta chains drawn from one sample of a study of T cells expressing NK-cell markers. Reanalyzing the 5' RACE reads, TCRdb keeps one entry per CDR3 protein, without DNA. The sample's table shows 160,000 or so distinct CDR3 sequences. Sequencing was carried out using blood T cells: a sorted CD56 or NKG2C T cell subset, CD4+ or CD8+ T cells, or bulk PBMC T cells (not recorded which). The receptors were sampled from a woman aged 18 to 75 in good health. Each CDR3 is given with its conserved first and last residue. Fields, in order: V gene, J gene, clone size, CDR3 protein. Clone size is shown for a subset of rows, as once, few, many or a class of expanded clone.

>TRBV24-1|TRBJ2-3|-
CATSEGPGGSTQYF
>TRBV30|TRBJ2-3|-
CAWSLLGLAGGITQYF
>TRBV2|TRBJ2-2|-
CASSVEGSTGELFF
>TRBV19|TRBJ2-2|-
CASSISSNTGELFF
>TRBV5-1|TRBJ2-7|-
CASSSHYEQYF
>TRBV12-3/TRBV12-4|TRBJ1-4|-
CASRWGGKLFF
>TRBV7-2|TRBJ2-2|-
CASSLASASLGELFF
>TRBV20-1|TRBJ2-7|-
CSGNRVGEGSSYEQYF
>TRBV30|TRBJ2-1|-
CAWSAAPWGPNEQFF
>TRBV5-1|TRBJ2-6|-
CASSFSGNEGANVLTF
>TRBV6-5|TRBJ2-1|-
CASRQSSSYNEQFF
>TRBV24-1|TRBJ1-2|-
CATSDYGQDGYTF
>TRBV7-9|TRBJ1-1|-
CASSLVKGNTEAFF
>TRBV5-5|TRBJ1-4|-
CASSFDPGTPNEKLFF
>TRBV7-9|TRBJ2-5|-
CASSRGQAKETQYF
>TRBV6-2/TRBV6-3|TRBJ2-3|-
CASSYVASTQYF
>TRBV19|TRBJ2-6|-
CASSHQVLNSGANVLTF
>TRBV11-2|TRBJ2-7|-
CASTFVGVRVQYF
>TRBV7-9|TRBJ1-2|-
CASSPPIADGYTF
>TRBV5-1|TRBJ1-1|-
CASSAGTIDTEAFF
>TRBV12-3/TRBV12-4|TRBJ2-1|-
CASRQTSGSEQFF
>TRBV6-2/TRBV6-3|TRBJ1-5|-
CASSYDRRQPQHF
>TRBV10-3|TRBJ2-3|-
CAITEEDTQYF
>TRBV2|TRBJ2-1|-
CASRAGTSVSYNEQFF
>TRBV29-1|TRBJ1-2|-
CSSNTQGRGGYTF
>TRBV12-3/TRBV12-4|TRBJ2-1|medium-sized
CASSALRLATYEQFF
>TRBV29-1|TRBJ2-5|-
CSALPGSHKLYQETQYF
>TRBV30|TRBJ1-1|-
CAWSPRFEAFF
>TRBV4-1|TRBJ2-7|-
CASSQAGRGSWREQYF
>TRBV19|TRBJ2-7|-
CASSIIGKTGEQYF
>TRBV4-1|TRBJ2-5|-
CASSQLTSGSRETQYF
>TRBV18|TRBJ2-1|-
CASSPGTSGLGEQFF
>TRBV7-2|TRBJ2-4|-
CASSPSVRVTAAQYF
>TRBV7-9|TRBJ2-5|-
CASSLESETQYF
>TRBV7-8|TRBJ2-5|-
CASSPPGETQYF
>TRBV10-3|TRBJ2-7|-
CAISDAGTSSYEQYF
>TRBV6-5|TRBJ2-5|-
CASSWPGLAGQETQYF
>TRBV7-3|TRBJ2-1|-
CASSQSGSYNEQFF
>TRBV5-1|TRBJ1-4|-
CASSLEWAQSVEYRGKLFF
>TRBV12-3/TRBV12-4|TRBJ1-6|-
CASSRGTGTSPLHF
>TRBV12-3/TRBV12-4|TRBJ1-2|-
CASSLDSALGGYTF
>TRBV5-1|TRBJ2-7|-
CASSSGLAGGPTRYEQYF
>TRBV11-2|TRBJ2-2|-
CASSLHPTGFNTGELFF
>TRBV18|TRBJ1-4|-
CASSFGGTLREKLFF
>TRBV4-2|TRBJ1-1|-
CASSQARTGNTEAFF
>TRBV12-3/TRBV12-4|TRBJ2-1|-
CASSFLGGGNNEQFF
>TRBV18|TRBJ2-4|-
CASLDSGAKNIQYF